This T cell receptor beta chain was captured by sequencing in a study of cytomegalovirus exposure and HLA in healthy donors. The method was immunoSEQ multiplex PCR; TCRdb's version includes in-frame clones alone and lacks a portion of them. Of some 310,000 clones listed, approximately 85% are singletons. With 4 bases removed from V and 3 bases from J, the gap between germline ends came to 9 bases. The germline V gene has CDR1 SEHNR and CDR2 FQNEAQ (reference sequence). CDR3 size: 13 residues. Study results and limitations: Cytomegalovirus status was reportedly diagnosed by the classifier with high sensitivity and specificity. Three CMV-associated chains proved CMV antigen-specific in vitro.

Turning to this clone: Its antigen is currently unknown.

The sample taken for sequencing was PBMCs. The rearrangement joins TRBV7-9 to TRBJ1-2; D perhaps matches TRBD1 (5 bases). This receptor was taken from a man aged 30-40 years in good health and CMV-seronegative. CDR3 residues: CASSSGGYYGYTF. Written as DNA, the CDR3 is TGTGCCAGCAGCTCGGGGGGGTACTATGGCTACACCTTC.